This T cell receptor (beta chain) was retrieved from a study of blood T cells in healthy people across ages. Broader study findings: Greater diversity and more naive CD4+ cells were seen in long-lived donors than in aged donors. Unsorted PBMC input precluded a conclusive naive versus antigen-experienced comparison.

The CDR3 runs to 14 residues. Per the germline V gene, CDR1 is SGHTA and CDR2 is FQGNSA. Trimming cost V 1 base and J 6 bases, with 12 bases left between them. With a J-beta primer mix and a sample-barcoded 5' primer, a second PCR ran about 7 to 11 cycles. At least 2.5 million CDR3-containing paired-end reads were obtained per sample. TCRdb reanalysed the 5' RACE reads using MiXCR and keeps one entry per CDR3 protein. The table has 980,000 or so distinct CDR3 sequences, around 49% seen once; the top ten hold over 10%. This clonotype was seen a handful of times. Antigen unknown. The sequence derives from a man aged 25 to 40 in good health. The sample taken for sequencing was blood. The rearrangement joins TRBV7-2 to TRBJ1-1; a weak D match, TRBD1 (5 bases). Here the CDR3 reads CASSLVGGRSEAFF. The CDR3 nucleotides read TGTGCCAGCAGCTTAGTGGGGGGAAGGTCTGAAGCTTTCTTT.